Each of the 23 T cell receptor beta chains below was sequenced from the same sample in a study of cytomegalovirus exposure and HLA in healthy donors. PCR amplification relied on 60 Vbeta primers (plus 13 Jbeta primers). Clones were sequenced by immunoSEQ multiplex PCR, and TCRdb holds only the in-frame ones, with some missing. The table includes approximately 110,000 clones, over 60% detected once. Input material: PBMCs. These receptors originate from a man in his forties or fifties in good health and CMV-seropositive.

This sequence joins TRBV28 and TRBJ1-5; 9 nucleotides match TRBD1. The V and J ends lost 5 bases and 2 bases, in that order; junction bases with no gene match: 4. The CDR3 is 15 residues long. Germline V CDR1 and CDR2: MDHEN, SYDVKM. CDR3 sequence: CASSARDRGNQPQHF. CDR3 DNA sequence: TGTGCCAGCAGTGCCCGGGACAGGGGCAATCAGCCCCAGCATTTT. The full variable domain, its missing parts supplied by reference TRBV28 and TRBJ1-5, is DVKVTQSSRYLVKRTGEKVFLECVQDMDHENMFWYRQDPGLGLRLIYFSYDVKMKEKGDIPEGYSVSREKKERFSLILESASTNQTSMYLCASSARDRGNQPQHFGDGTRLSIL.

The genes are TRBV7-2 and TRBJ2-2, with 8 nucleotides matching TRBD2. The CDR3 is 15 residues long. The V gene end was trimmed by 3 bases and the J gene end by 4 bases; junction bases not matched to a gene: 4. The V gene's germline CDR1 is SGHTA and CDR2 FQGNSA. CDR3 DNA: TGTGCCAGCAGCTTCGTCCGGGGGGGCACCGGGGAGCTGTTTTTT. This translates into CASSFVRGGTGELFF.

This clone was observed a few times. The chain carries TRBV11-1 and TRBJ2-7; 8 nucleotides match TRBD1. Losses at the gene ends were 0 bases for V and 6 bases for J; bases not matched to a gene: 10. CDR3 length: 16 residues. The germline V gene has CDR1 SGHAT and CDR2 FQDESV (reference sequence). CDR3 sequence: CASSLALGQGAREQYF. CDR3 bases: TGTGCCAGCAGCTTAGCCCTCGGGCAGGGGGCGCGCGAGCAGTACTTC.

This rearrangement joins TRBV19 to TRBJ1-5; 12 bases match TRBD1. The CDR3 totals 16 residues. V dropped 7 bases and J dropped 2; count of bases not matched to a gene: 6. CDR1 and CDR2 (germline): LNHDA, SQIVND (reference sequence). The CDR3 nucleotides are TGTGCCAGTACCCTGGGACAGGGGGCACGCAATCAGCCCCAGCATTTT. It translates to CASTLGQGARNQPQHF.

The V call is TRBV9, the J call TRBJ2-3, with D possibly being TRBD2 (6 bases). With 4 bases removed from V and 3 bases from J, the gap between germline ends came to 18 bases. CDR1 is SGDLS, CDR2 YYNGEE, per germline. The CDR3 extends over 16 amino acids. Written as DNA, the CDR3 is TGTGCCAGCAGCCTCCTCCTCGCGGGACGGACAGATACGCAGTATTTT. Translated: CASSLLLAGRTDTQYF.

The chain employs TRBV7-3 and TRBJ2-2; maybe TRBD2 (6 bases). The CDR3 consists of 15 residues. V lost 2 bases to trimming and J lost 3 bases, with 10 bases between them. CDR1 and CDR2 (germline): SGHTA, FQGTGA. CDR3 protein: CASSLLSGDTGELFF. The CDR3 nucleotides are TGTGCCAGCAGCTTATTGTCGGGAGACACCGGGGAGCTGTTTTTT.

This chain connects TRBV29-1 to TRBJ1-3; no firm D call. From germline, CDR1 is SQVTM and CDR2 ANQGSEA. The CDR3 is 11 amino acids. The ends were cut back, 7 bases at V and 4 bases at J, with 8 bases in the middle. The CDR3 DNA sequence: TGCAGCGGCGGGGAGGGAAACACCATATATTTT. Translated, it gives CSGGEGNTIYF.

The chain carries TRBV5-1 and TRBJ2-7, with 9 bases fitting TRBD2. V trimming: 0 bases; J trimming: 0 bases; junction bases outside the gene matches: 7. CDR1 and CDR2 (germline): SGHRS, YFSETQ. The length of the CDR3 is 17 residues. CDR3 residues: CASSLVLAGMSSYEQYF. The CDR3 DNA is TGCGCCAGCAGCTTGGTACTAGCGGGTATGAGCTCCTACGAGCAGTACTTC.

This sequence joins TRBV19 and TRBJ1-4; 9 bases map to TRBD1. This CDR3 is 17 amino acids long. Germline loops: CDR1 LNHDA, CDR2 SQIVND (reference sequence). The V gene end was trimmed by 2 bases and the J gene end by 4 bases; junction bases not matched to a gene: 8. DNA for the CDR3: TGTGCCAGTAGTATAATCGGGACAGGGTCCCGTAATGAAAAACTGTTTTTT. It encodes CASSIIGTGSRNEKLFF.

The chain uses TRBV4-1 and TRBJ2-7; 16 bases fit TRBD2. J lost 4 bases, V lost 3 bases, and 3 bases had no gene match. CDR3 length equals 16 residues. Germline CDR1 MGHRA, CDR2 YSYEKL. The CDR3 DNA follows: TGCGCCAGCAGCCAGGGACTAGCGGGAGGGGTATACGAGCAGTACTTC. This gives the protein CASSQGLAGGVYEQYF.

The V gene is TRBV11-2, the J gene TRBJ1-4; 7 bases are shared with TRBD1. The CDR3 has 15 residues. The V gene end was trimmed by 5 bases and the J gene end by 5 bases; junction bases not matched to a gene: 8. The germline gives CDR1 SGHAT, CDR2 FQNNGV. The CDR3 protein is CASSTGTAYNEKLFF. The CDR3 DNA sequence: TGTGCCAGCAGCACTGGGACAGCCTACAATGAAAAACTGTTTTTT.

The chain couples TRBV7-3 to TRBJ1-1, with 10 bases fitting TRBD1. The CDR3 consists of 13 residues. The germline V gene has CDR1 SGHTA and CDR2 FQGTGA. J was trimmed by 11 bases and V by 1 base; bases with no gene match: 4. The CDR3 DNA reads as TGTGCCAGCAGCTTAAGACAGGGGGCAGTCGCTTTCTTT. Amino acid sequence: CASSLRQGAVAFF.

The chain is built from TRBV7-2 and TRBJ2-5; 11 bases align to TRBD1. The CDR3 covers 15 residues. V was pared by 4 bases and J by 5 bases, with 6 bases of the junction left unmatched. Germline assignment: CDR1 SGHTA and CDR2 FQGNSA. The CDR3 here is CASSSRDRGSETQYF. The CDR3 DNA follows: TGTGCCAGCAGCTCCCGGGACAGGGGGTCCGAGACCCAGTACTTC.

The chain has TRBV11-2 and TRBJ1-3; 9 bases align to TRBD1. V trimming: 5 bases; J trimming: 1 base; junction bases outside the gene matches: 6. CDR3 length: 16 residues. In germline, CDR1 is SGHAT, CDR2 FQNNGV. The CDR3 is CASSLTGTGSGNTIYF. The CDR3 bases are TGTGCCAGCAGCCTCACCGGGACAGGGTCTGGAAACACCATATATTTT.

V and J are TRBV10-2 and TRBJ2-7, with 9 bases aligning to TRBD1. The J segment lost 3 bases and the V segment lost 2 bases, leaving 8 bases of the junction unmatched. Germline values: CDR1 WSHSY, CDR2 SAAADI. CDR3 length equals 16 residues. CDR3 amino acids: CASSEPRTGAGYEQYF. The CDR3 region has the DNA TGCGCCAGCAGTGAGCCTAGGACAGGGGCCGGCTACGAGCAGTACTTC.

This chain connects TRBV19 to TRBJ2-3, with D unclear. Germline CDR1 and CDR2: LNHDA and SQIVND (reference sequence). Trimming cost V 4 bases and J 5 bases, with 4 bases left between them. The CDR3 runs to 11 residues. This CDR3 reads CASSNRDTQYF. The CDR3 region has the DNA TGTGCCAGTAGTAATAGAGATACGCAGTATTTT.

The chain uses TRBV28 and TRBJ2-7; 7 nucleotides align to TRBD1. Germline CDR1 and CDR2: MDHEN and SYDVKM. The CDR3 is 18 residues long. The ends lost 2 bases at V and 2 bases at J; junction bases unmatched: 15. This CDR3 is CASSLILSGGQRPYEQYF. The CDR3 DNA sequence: TGTGCCAGCAGTTTAATCCTGTCAGGGGGACAGAGACCCTACGAGCAGTACTTC.

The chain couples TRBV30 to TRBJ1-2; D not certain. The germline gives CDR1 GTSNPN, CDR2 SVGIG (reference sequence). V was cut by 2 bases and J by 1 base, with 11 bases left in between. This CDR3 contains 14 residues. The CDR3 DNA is TGTGCCTGGAGTACTATTACCCTTAACTATGGCTACACCTTC. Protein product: CAWSTITLNYGYTF. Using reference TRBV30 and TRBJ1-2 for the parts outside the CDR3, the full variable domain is SQTIHQWPATLVQPVGSPLSLECTVEGTSNPNLYWYRQAAGRGLQLLFYSVGIGQISSEVPQNLSASRPQDRQFILSSKKLLLSDSGFYLCAWSTITLNYGYTFGSGTRLTVV.

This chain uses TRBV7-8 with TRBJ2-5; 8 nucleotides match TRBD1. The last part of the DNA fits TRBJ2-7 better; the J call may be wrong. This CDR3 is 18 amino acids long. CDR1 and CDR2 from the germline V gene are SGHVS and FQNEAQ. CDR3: CASSKQPFEGQGTYEQYF. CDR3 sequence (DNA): TGTGCCAGCAGCAAACAGCCCTTCGAAGGACAGGGTACCTACGAGCAGTACTTC.

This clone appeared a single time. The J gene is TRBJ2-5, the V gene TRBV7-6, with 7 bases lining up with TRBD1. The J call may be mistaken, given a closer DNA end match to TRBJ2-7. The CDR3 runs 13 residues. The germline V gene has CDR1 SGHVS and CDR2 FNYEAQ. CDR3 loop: CASSPGTVYEQYF. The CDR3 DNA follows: TGTGCCAGCAGCCCCGGGACAGTCTACGAGCAGTACTTC.

CDR3 region: CASSGQALSRYF. Here the CDR3 DNA reads TGTGCCAGCAGCGGACAGGCGCTTTCTAGGTACTTC. V is TRBV14 and J is TRBJ2-7, with TRBD1 matching 7 bases. Germline V gene data show CDR1 as SGHDN and CDR2 as FVKESK. After removal of 5 bases from V and 12 bases from J, the junction contained 10 bases not matched to a gene. This CDR3 spans 12 amino acids. The full variable domain, completed using reference TRBV14 and TRBJ2-7, is EAGVTQFPSHSVIEKGQTVTLRCDPISGHDNLYWYRRVMGKEIKFLLHFVKESKQDESGMPNNRFLAERTGGTYSTLKVQPAELEDSGVYFCASSGQALSRYFGPGTRLTVT.

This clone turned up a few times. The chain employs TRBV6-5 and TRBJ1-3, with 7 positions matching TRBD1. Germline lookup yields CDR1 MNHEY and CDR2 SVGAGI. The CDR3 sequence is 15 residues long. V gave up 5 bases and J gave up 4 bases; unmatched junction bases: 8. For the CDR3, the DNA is TGTGCCAGCAGTCCCGCGGGACAGATAGGAAACACCATATATTTT. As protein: CASSPAGQIGNTIYF.

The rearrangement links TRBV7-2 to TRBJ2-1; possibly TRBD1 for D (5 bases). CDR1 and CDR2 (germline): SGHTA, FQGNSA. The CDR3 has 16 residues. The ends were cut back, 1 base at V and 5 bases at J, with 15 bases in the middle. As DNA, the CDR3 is TGTGCCAGCAGCTTAGTCTGGGGCGACAAGCACAATGAGCAGTTCTTC. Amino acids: CASSLVWGDKHNEQFF.